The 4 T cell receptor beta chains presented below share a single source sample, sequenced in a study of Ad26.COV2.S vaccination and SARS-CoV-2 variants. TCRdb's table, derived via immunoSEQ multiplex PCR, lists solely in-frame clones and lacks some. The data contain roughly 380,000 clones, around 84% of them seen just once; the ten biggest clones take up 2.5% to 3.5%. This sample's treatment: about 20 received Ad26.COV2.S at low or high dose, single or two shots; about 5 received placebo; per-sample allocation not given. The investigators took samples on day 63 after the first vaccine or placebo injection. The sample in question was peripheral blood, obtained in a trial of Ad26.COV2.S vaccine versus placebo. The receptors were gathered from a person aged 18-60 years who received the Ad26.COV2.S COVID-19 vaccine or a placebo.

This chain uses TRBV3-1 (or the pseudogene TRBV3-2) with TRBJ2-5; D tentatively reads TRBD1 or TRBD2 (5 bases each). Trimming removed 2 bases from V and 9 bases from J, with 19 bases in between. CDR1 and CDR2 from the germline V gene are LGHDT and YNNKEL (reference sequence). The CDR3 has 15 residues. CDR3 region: CASSQPQGRGTPQYF. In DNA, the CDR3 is TGTGCCAGCAGCCAACCCCAGGGAAGAGGGACGCCCCAGTACTTC.

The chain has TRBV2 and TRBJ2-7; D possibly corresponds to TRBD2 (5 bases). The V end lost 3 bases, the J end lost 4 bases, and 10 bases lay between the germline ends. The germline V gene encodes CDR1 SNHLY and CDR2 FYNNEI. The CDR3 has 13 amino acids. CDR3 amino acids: CASSERAQYEQYF. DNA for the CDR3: TGTGCCAGCAGTGAGCGGGCCCAATACGAGCAGTACTTC.

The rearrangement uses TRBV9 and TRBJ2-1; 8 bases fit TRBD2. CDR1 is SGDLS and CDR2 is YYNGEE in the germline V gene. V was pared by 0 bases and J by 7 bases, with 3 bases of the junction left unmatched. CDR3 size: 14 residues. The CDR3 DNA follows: TGTGCCAGCAGCGTAGCGGGAGGGAGGAATGAGCAGTTCTTC. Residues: CASSVAGGRNEQFF.

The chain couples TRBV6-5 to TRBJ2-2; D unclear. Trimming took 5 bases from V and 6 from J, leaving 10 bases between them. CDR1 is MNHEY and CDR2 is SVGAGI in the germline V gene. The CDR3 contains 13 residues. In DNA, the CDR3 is TGTGCCAGCAGTACTGTAGACGCCGGGGAGCTGTTTTTT. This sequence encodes CASSTVDAGELFF.